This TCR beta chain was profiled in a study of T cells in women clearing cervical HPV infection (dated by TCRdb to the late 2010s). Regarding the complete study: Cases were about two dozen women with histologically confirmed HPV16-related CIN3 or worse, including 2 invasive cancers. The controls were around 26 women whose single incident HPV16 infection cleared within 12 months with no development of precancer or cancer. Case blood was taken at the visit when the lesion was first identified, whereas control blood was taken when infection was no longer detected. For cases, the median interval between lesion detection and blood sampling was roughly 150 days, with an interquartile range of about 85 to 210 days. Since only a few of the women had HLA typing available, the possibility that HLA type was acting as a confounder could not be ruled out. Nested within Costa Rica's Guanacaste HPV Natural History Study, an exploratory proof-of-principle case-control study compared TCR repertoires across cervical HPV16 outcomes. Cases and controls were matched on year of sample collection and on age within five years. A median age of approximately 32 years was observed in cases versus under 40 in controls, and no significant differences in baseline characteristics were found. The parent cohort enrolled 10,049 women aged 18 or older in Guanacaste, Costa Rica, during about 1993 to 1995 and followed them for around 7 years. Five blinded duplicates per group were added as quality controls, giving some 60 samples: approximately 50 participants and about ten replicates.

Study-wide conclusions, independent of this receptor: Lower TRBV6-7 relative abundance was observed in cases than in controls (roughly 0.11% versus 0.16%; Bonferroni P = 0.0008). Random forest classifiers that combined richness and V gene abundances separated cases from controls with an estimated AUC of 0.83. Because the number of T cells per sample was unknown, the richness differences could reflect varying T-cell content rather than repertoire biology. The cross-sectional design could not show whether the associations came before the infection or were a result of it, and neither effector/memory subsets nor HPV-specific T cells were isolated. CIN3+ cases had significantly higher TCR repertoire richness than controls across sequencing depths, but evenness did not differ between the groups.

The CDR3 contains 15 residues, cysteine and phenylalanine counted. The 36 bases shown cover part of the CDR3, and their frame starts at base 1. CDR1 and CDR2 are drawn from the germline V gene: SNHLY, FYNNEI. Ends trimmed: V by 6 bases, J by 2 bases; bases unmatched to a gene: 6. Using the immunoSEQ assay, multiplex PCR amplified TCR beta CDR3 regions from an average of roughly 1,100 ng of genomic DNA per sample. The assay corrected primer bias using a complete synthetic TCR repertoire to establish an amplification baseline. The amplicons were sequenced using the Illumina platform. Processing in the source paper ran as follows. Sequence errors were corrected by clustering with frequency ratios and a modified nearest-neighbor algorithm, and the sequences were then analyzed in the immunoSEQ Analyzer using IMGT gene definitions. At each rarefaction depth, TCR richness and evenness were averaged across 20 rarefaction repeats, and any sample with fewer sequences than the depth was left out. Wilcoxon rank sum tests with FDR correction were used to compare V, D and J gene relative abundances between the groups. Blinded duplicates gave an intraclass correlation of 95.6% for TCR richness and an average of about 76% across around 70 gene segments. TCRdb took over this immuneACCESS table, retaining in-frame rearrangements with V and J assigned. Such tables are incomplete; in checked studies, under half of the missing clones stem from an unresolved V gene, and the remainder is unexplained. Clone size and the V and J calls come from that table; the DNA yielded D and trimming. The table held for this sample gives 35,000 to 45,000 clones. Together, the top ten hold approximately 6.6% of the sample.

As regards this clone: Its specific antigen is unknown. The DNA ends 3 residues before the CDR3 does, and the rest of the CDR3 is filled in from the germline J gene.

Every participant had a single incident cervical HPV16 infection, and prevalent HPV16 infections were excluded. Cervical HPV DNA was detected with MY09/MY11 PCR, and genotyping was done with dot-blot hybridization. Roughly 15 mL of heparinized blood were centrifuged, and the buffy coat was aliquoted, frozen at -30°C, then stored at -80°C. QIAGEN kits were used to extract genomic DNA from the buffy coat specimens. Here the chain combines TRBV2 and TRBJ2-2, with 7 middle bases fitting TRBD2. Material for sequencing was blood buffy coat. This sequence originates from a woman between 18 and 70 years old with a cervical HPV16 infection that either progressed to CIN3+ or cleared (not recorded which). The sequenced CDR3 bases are TGTGCCAGCAGGGCCGGGACTACTAACACCGGGGAG. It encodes CASRAGTTNTGE. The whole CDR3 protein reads CASRAGTTNTGELFF.